This T cell receptor beta chain came from a study of blood T cell repertoires in COVID-19. As for the study in general: Italy, Spain and the United States were the sources of the convalescent and acute COVID-19 samples.

The germline V and J ends were trimmed by 3 bases and 8 bases, with 12 bases remaining between them. This CDR3 region has 13 residues. Original handling: Amplification from reference gene primers served as the basis for estimated nucleated cell counts. Method: immunoSEQ multiplex PCR; TCRdb's copy keeps in-frame clones and lacks some. That table is the source of V, J and clone size, and D and trimming were worked out from the DNA. The table includes about 170,000 clones, about four fifths detected once. Recruited during active infection, patients (from Seattle) were subsequently followed longitudinally.

V and J are TRBV12-3 or TRBV12-4 and TRBJ2-3; D possibly corresponds to TRBD1 (6 bases). The sample comprised peripheral blood. The origin of this receptor is a woman aged 80 or over with COVID-19, enrolled during active disease. DNA for the CDR3: TGTGCCAGCAGTTTTGCTGGGACACCTACGCAGTATTTT. This sequence encodes CASSFAGTPTQYF.